These 9 T cell receptor beta chains share one sample of origin, sequenced in a study of shared clonotypes between healthy human individuals (dated by TCRdb to about 2020). Library preparation used the immunoSEQ multiplex PCR assay. Held by TCRdb, this immuneACCESS table contains in-frame sequences only and omits some clones. Under half of the omission traces to an unresolved V gene where checked; the cause of the rest is unknown. The sample profile shows some 2,500,000 clones; over 85% of them were found once. Around 0.37% of the sample rests with the top ten. The sample was naive CD4+ T cells from PBMCs. Taken with the paper, the label for cell subset or site translates to: CD45RA+ positively selected. These receptors all come from a man between 18 and 29 years old in good health. Some clones in this sample may be carry-over from other donors' samples.

A single count supports this clone. The V gene is TRBV5-5, the J gene TRBJ1-5; no definite D call. The germline V gene encodes CDR1 SGHKS and CDR2 YYEKEE (reference sequence). The CDR3 sequence is 15 residues long. Trimming shortened V by 4 bases and J by 1 base, and 12 bases separated the two germline ends. CDR3 in DNA: TGTGCCAGCAGCCCGAACACTGAGAGCAATCAGCCCCAGCATTTT. Translated, it gives CASSPNTESNQPQHF.

As concerns this clone: Other DNA sequences in the sample encode the same CDR3. The CDR3 nucleotides are TGCGCCAGCAGCTTGCAGGCTCACTCTGGAAACACCATATATTTT. Translated: CASSLQAHSGNTIYF. V gene TRBV5-1 combines with J gene TRBJ1-3, with D hard to call. Germline CDR1 and CDR2: SGHRS and YFSETQ. CDR3 length: 15 amino acids. The V gene lost 1 base and the J gene lost 0 bases, with 8 bases spanning the gap.

This chain connects TRBV2 to TRBJ1-3, with D perhaps TRBD1 (6 bases). The germline V and J ends were trimmed by 1 base and 0 bases, with 10 bases remaining between them. CDR1 and CDR2 (germline): SNHLY, FYNNEI. This CDR3 spans 16 amino acids. In nucleotides, the CDR3 is TGTGCCAGCAGTGAAGAGGGGGGCCTCTCTGGAAACACCATATATTTT. Protein sequence: CASSEEGGLSGNTIYF. The whole variable domain, filled in from reference TRBV2 and TRBJ1-3, reads EPEVTQTPSHQVTQMGQEVILRCVPISNHLYFYWYRQILGQKVEFLVSFYNNEISEKSEIFDDQFSVERPDGSNFTLKIRSTKLEDSAMYFCASSEEGGLSGNTIYFGEGSWLTVV.

J is TRBJ2-2 and V is TRBV6-6; TRBD1 might be the D (6 bases). The V end was cut by 11 bases, the J end by 7 bases, with 17 bases between. Germline V gives CDR1 MNHNY, CDR2 SVGAGI (reference sequence). This CDR3 comprises 13 residues. The CDR3, as DNA: TGTGCCGGCAAAACAGGGCGCGGCGGGGAGCTGTTTTTT. This translates into CAGKTGRGGELFF.

The gene calls are TRBV29-1 and TRBJ2-1; 7 bases match TRBD2. Germline assignment: CDR1 SQVTM and CDR2 ANQGSEA. The CDR3 is 16 amino acids. V lost 5 bases, J lost 6 bases, and 16 bases stayed unmatched. The CDR3: CSVSWLAAPPGNEQFF. In nucleotides, the CDR3 is TGCAGCGTTTCATGGCTAGCGGCTCCCCCCGGCAATGAGCAGTTCTTC.

CDR3 in DNA: TGTGCCAGCAGCCCCGACAGAGTATACACCGGGGAGCTGTTTTTT. It is translated as CASSPDRVYTGELFF. The gene calls are TRBV7-8 and TRBJ2-2; D is perhaps TRBD1 (5 bases). Trimming cost V 5 bases and J 3 bases, with 13 bases left between them. Germline CDR1 SGHVS, CDR2 FQNEAQ. CDR3 length: 15 residues.

This chain connects TRBV7-8 to TRBJ2-7; D perhaps matches TRBD2 (5 bases). The CDR3 consists of 13 residues. Trimming removed 5 bases from V and 6 bases from J, with 14 bases in between. Germline V gene data show CDR1 as SGHVS and CDR2 as FQNEAQ. The CDR3 loop is CASSRGSLSEQYF. CDR3 in DNA: TGTGCCAGCAGCCGGGGTAGTTTAAGCGAGCAGTACTTC.

V and J are TRBV28 and TRBJ1-4; D not certain. The CDR3 has 17 residues. The germline CDR1 and CDR2 sequences are MDHEN and SYDVKM. Trimming took off 6 bases at V and 4 bases at J, with 21 bases between the two ends. The CDR3 DNA is TGTGCCAGCAGCGGCGCCAGTTTAGTAGCTTATAATGAAAAACTGTTTTTT. It is translated as CASSGASLVAYNEKLFF.

The chain couples TRBV10-3 to TRBJ2-2, with TRBD2 as a possible D gene (5 bases). V was shortened by 7 bases and J by 3 bases, with 9 bases between the two germline ends. This CDR3 region has 13 residues. Germline V gives CDR1 ENHRY, CDR2 SYGVKD. This CDR3 reads CAIKRIYTGELFF. CDR3 nucleotides: TGTGCCATCAAGCGGATTTACACCGGGGAGCTGTTTTTT.